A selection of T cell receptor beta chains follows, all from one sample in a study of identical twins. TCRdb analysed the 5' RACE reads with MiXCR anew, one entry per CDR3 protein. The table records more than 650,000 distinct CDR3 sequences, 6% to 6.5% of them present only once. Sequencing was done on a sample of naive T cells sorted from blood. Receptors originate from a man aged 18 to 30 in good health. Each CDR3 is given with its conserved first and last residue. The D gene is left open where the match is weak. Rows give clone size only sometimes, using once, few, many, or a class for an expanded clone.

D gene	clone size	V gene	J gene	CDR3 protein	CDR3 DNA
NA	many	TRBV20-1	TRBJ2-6	CSARDRTSGANVLTF	TGCAGTGCTAGAGACCGGACCTCTGGGGCCAACGTCCTGACTTTC
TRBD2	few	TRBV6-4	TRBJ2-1	CASSEGLAGINEQFF	TGTGCCAGCAGTGAGGGGCTAGCGGGAATAAATGAGCAGTTCTTC
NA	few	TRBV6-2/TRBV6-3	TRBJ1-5	CASSARSQPQHF	TGTGCCAGCAGTGCAAGGAGTCAGCCCCAGCATTTT
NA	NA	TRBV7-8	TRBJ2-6	CASSLIGTGANVLTF	TGTGCCAGCAGCTTAATAGGGACCGGGGCCAACGTCCTGACTTTC
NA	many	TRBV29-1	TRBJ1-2	CSVEDTPRQDGYTF	TGCAGCGTTGAAGATACCCCCAGACAGGATGGCTACACCTTC
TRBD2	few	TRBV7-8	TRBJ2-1	CASSIPGLAGANNEQFF	TGTGCCAGCAGCATCCCGGGACTAGCGGGAGCAAACAATGAGCAGTTCTTC
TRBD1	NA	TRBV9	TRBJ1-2	CASSVTGRAYGYTF	TGTGCCAGCAGCGTGACAGGGAGGGCCTATGGCTACACCTTC
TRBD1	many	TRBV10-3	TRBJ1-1	CAISGGGQGATEAFF	TGTGCCATCAGTGGAGGGGGACAGGGAGCCACTGAAGCTTTCTTT
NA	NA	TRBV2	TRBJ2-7	CASFRDGYEQYF	TGTGCCAGCTTCCGAGACGGCTACGAGCAGTACTTC
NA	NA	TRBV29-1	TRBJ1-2	CSVEIPRADYGYTF	TGCAGCGTTGAAATTCCCAGGGCTGATTATGGCTACACCTTC
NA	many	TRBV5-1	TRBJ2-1	CASSPRGIDNEQFF	TGCGCCAGCAGCCCCCGAGGGATCGACAATGAGCAGTTCTTC
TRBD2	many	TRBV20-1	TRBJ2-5	CSARDSGRLETQYF	TGCAGTGCTAGAGATAGCGGGAGATTAGAGACCCAGTACTTC
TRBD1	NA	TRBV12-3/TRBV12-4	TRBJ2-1	CAKGTGVAPWCF	TGTGCCAAGGGGACAGGTGTCGCCCCGTGGTGCTTC
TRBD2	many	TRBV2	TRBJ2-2	CASCELAGGITGELFF	TGTGCCAGCTGCGAGCTAGCGGGAGGGATCACCGGGGAGCTGTTTTTT
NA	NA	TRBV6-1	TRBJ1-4	CASRDGLNEKLFF	TGTGCCAGTCGGGACGGTCTCAATGAAAAACTGTTTTTT
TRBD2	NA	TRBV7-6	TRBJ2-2	CASSLQRQGGIAGELFF	TGTGCCAGCAGCTTACAGAGGCAGGGAGGGATAGCCGGGGAGCTGTTTTTT
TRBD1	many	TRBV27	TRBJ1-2	CASSETDRGSTNYGYTF	TGTGCCAGCAGTGAGACGGACAGGGGTTCTACTAACTATGGCTACACCTTC
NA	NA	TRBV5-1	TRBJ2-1	CASSLGRREHEQFF	TGCGCCAGCAGCTTGGGTCGTCGGGAGCATGAGCAGTTCTTC
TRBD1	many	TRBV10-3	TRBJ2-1	CAIHSPGQGGNEQFF	TGTGCCATTCACTCCCCGGGACAGGGAGGCAATGAGCAGTTCTTC
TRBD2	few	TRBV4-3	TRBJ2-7	CASSRGVGLDSYEQYF	TGCGCCAGCAGCCGTGGGGTGGGACTAGATTCCTACGAGCAGTACTTC
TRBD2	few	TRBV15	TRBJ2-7	CATSKGLAGPGEQYF	TGTGCCACCAGCAAGGGACTAGCGGGACCAGGCGAGCAGTACTTC
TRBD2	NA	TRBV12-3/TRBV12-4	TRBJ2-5	CASSPGREIQYF	TGTGCCAGCAGCCCAGGGCGGGAGATCCAGTACTTC
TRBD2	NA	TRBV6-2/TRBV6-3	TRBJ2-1	CASSYGLAGGRWFEQFF	TGTGCCAGCAGCTACGGACTAGCGGGAGGCAGATGGTTCGAGCAGTTCTTC
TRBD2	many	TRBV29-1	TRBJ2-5	CSVESAGGETQYF	TGCAGCGTTGAGAGCGCGGGGGGAGAGACCCAGTACTTC
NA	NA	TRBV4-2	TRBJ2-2	CASSQGRGGYYGELFF	TGTGCCAGCAGCCAAGGCAGGGGAGGATATTACGGGGAGCTGTTTTTT
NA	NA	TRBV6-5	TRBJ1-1	CASSYRGLYTEAFF	TGTGCCAGCAGTTACAGGGGTTTGTACACTGAAGCTTTCTTT
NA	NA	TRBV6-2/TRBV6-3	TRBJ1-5	CASSSAPSASNQPQHF	TGTGCCAGCAGCTCGGCACCCAGCGCCAGCAATCAGCCCCAGCATTTT
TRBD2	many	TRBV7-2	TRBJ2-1	CASSKDGSGRWNEQFF	TGTGCCAGCAGCAAAGATGGGAGCGGGAGGTGGAATGAGCAGTTCTTC
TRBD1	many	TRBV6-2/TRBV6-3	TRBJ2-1	CASSYLGTGVNEQFF	TGTGCCAGCAGTTACCTAGGGACAGGGGTCAATGAGCAGTTCTTC
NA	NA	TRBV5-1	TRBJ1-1	CASSLDGPNTEAFF	TGCGCCAGCAGCTTGGACGGCCCGAACACTGAAGCTTTCTTT
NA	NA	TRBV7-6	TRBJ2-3	CASSLQVAAITDTQYF	TGTGCCAGCAGCTTACAGGTAGCGGCGATCACAGATACGCAGTATTTT
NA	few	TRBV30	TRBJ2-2	CAWNRDWNTGELFF	TGTGCCTGGAACCGGGACTGGAACACCGGGGAGCTGTTTTTT
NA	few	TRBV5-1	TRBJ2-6	CASSLQWGGSGANVLTF	TGCGCCAGCAGCTTGCAATGGGGAGGCTCTGGGGCCAACGTCCTGACTTTC
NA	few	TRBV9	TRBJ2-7	CASSANTGISYEQYF	TGTGCCAGCAGCGCTAACACCGGGATCTCCTACGAGCAGTACTTC
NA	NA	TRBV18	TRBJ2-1	CASSPASGVREQFF	TGTGCCAGCTCACCAGCTTCAGGTGTCAGGGAGCAGTTCTTC
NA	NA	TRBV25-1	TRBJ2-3	CASSDPKRRFTDTQYF	TGTGCCAGCAGTGATCCGAAGCGGCGGTTCACAGATACGCAGTATTTT
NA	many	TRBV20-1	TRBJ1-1	CSARGHRGNTEAFF	TGCAGTGCTAGAGGTCATAGGGGGAACACTGAAGCTTTCTTT
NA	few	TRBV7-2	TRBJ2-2	CASSPAALSVPGELFF	TGTGCCAGCAGCCCAGCGGCGCTGAGCGTACCCGGGGAGCTGTTTTTT
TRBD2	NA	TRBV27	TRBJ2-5	CASSTMGTSGVKTQYF	TGTGCCAGCAGTACTATGGGGACTAGCGGGGTGAAGACCCAGTACTTC
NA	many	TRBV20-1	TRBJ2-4	CSAKQPGQRLAKNIQYF	TGCAGTGCCAAACAGCCCGGACAAAGACTAGCCAAAAACATTCAGTACTTC
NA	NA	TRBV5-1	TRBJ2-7	CASSLANLGNEQYF	TGCGCCAGCAGCTTGGCCAACCTCGGGAACGAGCAGTACTTC
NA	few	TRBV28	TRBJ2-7	CASSPSPHEQYF	TGTGCCAGCAGTCCTAGCCCCCACGAGCAGTACTTC
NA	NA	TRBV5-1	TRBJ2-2	CASSNRNLNTGELFF	TGCGCCAGCAGCAACAGGAACTTGAACACCGGGGAGCTGTTTTTT
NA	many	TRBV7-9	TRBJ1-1	CASSLGSGGTEAFF	TGTGCCAGCAGCTTAGGATCGGGCGGGACTGAAGCTTTCTTT
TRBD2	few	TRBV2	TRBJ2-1	CASSQTPGLVYNEQFF	TGTGCCAGCTCCCAGACGCCGGGACTAGTTTACAATGAGCAGTTCTTC